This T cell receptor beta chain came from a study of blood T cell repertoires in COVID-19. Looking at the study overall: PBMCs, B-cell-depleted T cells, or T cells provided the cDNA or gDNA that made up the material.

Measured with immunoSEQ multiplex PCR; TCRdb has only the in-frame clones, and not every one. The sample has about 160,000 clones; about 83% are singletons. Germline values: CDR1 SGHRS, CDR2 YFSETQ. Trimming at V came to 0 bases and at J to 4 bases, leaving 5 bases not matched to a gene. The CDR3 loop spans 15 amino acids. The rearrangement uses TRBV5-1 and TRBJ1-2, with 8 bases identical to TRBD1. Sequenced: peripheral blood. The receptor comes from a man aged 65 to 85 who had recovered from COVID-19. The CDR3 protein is CASSLAGQGPYGYTF. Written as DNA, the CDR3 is TGCGCCAGCAGCTTGGCAGGACAGGGTCCCTATGGCTACACCTTC.